Following are 11 T cell receptor beta chains from one sample sequenced in a study of T cell responses to AZD1222 COVID-19 vaccine. Profiling relied on immunoSEQ multiplex PCR, and the TCRdb table lists in-frame clones only, not all of them. The profile shows some 55,000 clones, 89% of them singletons. Here the sequenced sample was peripheral blood, taken on day 0 of AZD1222 vaccination. The receptors were gathered from an adult in good health.

This chain links TRBV3-1 (or the pseudogene TRBV3-2) with TRBJ1-2, with 8 bases aligning to TRBD1. CDR1 and CDR2 (germline): LGHDT, YNNKEL (reference sequence). The junction had 6 bases not matched to a gene; V was cut back by 4 bases and J by 8 bases. The CDR3 spans 13 residues. The DNA of the CDR3 is TGTGCCAGCAGCCGCGGACAGGGTCAGGGCTACACCTTC. Protein product: CASSRGQGQGYTF.

The chain uses TRBV5-1 and TRBJ2-1; 7 positions match TRBD1. This CDR3 has 15 residues. CDR1 is SGHRS and CDR2 is YFSETQ in the germline V gene. The V gene end was trimmed by 4 bases and the J gene end by 2 bases; junction bases not matched to a gene: 6. CDR3 loop: CASSPTGDPYNEQFF. Here the CDR3 DNA reads TGCGCCAGCAGCCCAACAGGGGACCCCTACAATGAGCAGTTCTTC.

The chain is built from TRBV5-5 and TRBJ2-5; D is ambiguous. The CDR3 extends over 14 amino acids. V was cut by 4 bases and J by 0 bases, with 10 bases left in between. Per germline, CDR1 SGHKS and CDR2 YYEKEE (reference sequence). The CDR3 DNA sequence: TGTGCCAGCAGCCCCGGACGGGACCAAGAGACCCAGTACTTC. Encoded protein: CASSPGRDQETQYF.

The chain couples TRBV6-5 to TRBJ2-4, with no clear D. Germline V gene lookup returns CDR1 MNHEY and CDR2 SVGAGI. The length of the CDR3 is 15 residues. Deletions cut 4 bases from V and 5 bases from J, with 15 bases between. CDR3 in amino acids: CASSSPSVGQNIQYF. In nucleotides, the CDR3 is TGTGCCAGCAGTTCGCCGTCAGTCGGGCAAAACATTCAGTACTTC.

Only one count was recorded for this clone. V and J are TRBV28 and TRBJ1-3; 9 bases align to TRBD1. The V gene end was trimmed by 1 base and the J gene end by 0 bases; junction bases not matched to a gene: 16. The V gene's germline CDR1 is MDHEN and CDR2 SYDVKM. The CDR3 totals 21 residues. CDR3 in amino acids: CASSLSVGRWGQGPSGNTIYF. CDR3 DNA sequence: TGTGCCAGCAGTTTATCGGTTGGCAGGTGGGGACAGGGCCCCTCTGGAAACACCATATATTTT. Together with reference TRBV28 and TRBJ1-3, the CDR3 gives the full variable domain: DVKVTQSSRYLVKRTGEKVFLECVQDMDHENMFWYRQDPGLGLRLIYFSYDVKMKEKGDIPEGYSVSREKKERFSLILESASTNQTSMYLCASSLSVGRWGQGPSGNTIYFGEGSWLTVV.

The chain combines TRBV6-6 with TRBJ2-2; tentatively, D is TRBD1 (5 bases). Looked up from germline, CDR1 is MNHNY and CDR2 is SVGAGI (reference sequence). Trimming cost V 0 bases and J 5 bases, with 10 bases left between them. The CDR3 has 15 amino acids. In nucleotides, the CDR3 is TGTGCCAGCAGTTACTCGGCAGGGTCGACCGGGGAGCTGTTTTTT. Its protein product is CASSYSAGSTGELFF.

The V call is TRBV13, the J call TRBJ2-1; D is unresolved. Per germline, CDR1 PRHDT and CDR2 FYEKMQ (reference sequence). V was clipped by 1 base and J by 10 bases, with 5 bases between them. The CDR3 runs 11 residues. The CDR3: CASSLENEQFF. DNA of the CDR3: TGTGCCAGCAGCTTAGAGAACGAGCAGTTCTTC.

The CDR3 reads CASSPPSTDTQYF. The CDR3 DNA reads as TGTGCCAGCTCACCCCCTAGCACAGATACGCAGTATTTT. The chain couples TRBV18 to TRBJ2-3; the D is unclear. The CDR3 is 13 residues long. The germline V gene encodes CDR1 KGHSH and CDR2 LQKENI. Trimming stripped 3 bases from V and 0 bases from J, with 4 bases between.

The chain links TRBV15 to TRBJ1-1; 7 bases line up with TRBD1. Germline CDR1 and CDR2: LNHNV and YYDKDF (reference sequence). With 9 bases clipped from V and 3 bases from J, the junction kept 10 bases outside the gene matches. The CDR3 is 14 amino acids. CDR3 amino acids: CATSDREGHTEAFF. In DNA, the CDR3 is TGTGCCACATCCGACAGGGAGGGTCACACTGAAGCTTTCTTT.

The rearrangement links TRBV6-5 to TRBJ2-3; D possibly matches TRBD1 or TRBD2 (6 bases each). Germline lookup yields CDR1 MNHEY and CDR2 SVGAGI. CDR3 size: 11 residues. Trimming shortened V by 5 bases and J by 11 bases, and 11 bases separated the two germline ends. The CDR3 protein is CASSTGREQYF. In DNA, the CDR3 is TGTGCCAGCAGTACAGGGCGGGAGCAGTATTTT.

This clone was counted between two and nine times. The rearrangement uses TRBV5-5 and TRBJ1-4, with 8 bases lining up with TRBD1. After removal of 0 bases from V and 8 bases from J, the junction contained 6 bases not matched to a gene. The CDR3 spans 15 residues. From germline, CDR1 is SGHKS and CDR2 YYEKEE (reference sequence). Here the CDR3 DNA reads TGTGCCAGCAGCTTGGCCGCACAGGGGGAGGAAAAACTGTTTTTT. Its protein is CASSLAAQGEEKLFF.